The TCR beta chain described here comes from a study of shared clonotypes between healthy human individuals. Study information: Per-donor plates numbered three CD4 naive, three CD4 memory, two CD8 naive and one CD8 memory.

Memory CD4+ cells were the fraction left after CD45RA+ naive selection. Study outcomes and limitations: A handful of donors showed sharing of approximately 5% of naive CD4 clonotypes.

Worth noting for this clone: What it binds is not known.

Repertoires were generated with immunoSEQ multiplex PCR, while TCRdb's copy carries only in-frame clones and drops some. The sample carries over 1.5 million clones, around 98% recorded once. With 4 bases removed from V and 8 bases from J, the gap between germline ends came to 17 bases. Germline V gene sequence: CDR1 MNHNS, CDR2 SASEGT. CDR3 length: 14 amino acids. The sample was naive CD4+ T cells sorted from blood. Subset indicated: CD45RA+ positively selected. This TCR was sampled from a man aged 25 to 45 in good health. The genes are TRBV6-1 and TRBJ1-2; a weak D match, TRBD1 (6 bases). CDR3 in amino acids: CASSGTVLPLGYTF. The DNA of the CDR3 is TGTGCCAGCAGTGGGACAGTCTTACCGTTGGGCTACACCTTC.